The clone carrying this TCR beta chain has a single count. Its antigen remains unknown. The record originates from a study of persistence of HIV-infected CD4 T cells. Across the whole study: A median of 8 years of suppressive ART preceded sampling. A couple of participants gave one leukapheresis sample; others gave up to about 180 mL blood repeatedly.

The CDR3 consists of 14 residues. Trimming took 0 bases from V and 5 from J, leaving 10 bases between them. CDR1 and CDR2 (germline): MNHEY, SVGAGI. Cells were stimulated with overlapping HIV-1 Gag 15-mer peptides. Sorting of responding CD4+ T cells relied on upregulated CD40 ligand together with CD69. Sequencing used immunoSEQ version 4 in survey mode. TCRdb's copy holds only in-frame clones and misses some; the assay was immunoSEQ multiplex PCR. Here the sample spans tens of thousands of clones, about 74% being singletons. The rearrangement joins TRBV6-5 to TRBJ1-1; D remains unclear. The source of this sequence is an adult man with HIV who was CMV-seropositive. The material was CD4+ T cells sorted from PBMCs after approximately 20-hour stimulation, obtained from a patient who received antiretroviral therapy. The CDR3 DNA reads as TGTGCCAGCAGTTACTCGAAGATGGAGACTGAAGCTTTCTTT. Translation: CASSYSKMETEAFF.